The clone carrying this TCR beta chain has a handful of counts. Unique molecular identifiers featured in each of the TCR beta cDNA libraries. TCRdb independently ran MiXCR on the PCR reads; one entry per CDR3 protein. The repertoire holds 500,000 to 600,000 distinct CDR3 sequences, with about 40% as singletons. These data belong to a study of post-analysis software for immune sequencing data. The sample was blood. This receptor was taken from a girl aged 5 to 17 with multiple sclerosis.

The CDR3 here is CSVAVNEKLFF. As DNA, the CDR3 is TGCAGCGTTGCGGTTAATGAAAAACTGTTTTTT. The chain couples TRBV29-1 to TRBJ1-4; D gene uncertain. The V end lost 4 bases, the J end lost 4 bases, and 4 bases lay between the germline ends. The CDR3 runs to 11 residues. Per germline, CDR1 SQVTM and CDR2 ANQGSEA.